The entry below gives a single T cell receptor (beta chain) sequence along with its context. Its cognate antigen has yet to be identified. Base qualities were left out, and no much larger clone turns up one base away. The CDR3 runs 16 amino acids, cysteine and phenylalanine included. The sequence is cut down to CDR3 DNA, 48 bases in frame from base 1. V is pared back by 4 bases and J by 1 base, with 17 bases lying between the germline termini. The germline V gene sets CDR1 to SGDLS and CDR2 to YYNGEE. These data originate in a study of cytomegalovirus exposure and HLA in healthy donors (dated by TCRdb to 2016 to 2017). Context from the whole study: An earlier analysis of 587 of the donors reported 276 Gb of sequence data and 117 million unique TCR beta sequences obtained from about 180 million T cells. An early release that covered 500 to 800 HLA-typed donors contained 300 to 350 gigabases of sequencing data and about 84 million unique TCR sequences. Of the 300 to 450 genotyped donors, 70% to 90% were placed in the genetic ancestry cluster associated with self-reported Caucasian donors. The study aimed to test whether signatures of past pathogen exposure could be identified by cataloging public T cell receptors. Using immunosequencing, the study profiled T cell repertoires from 666 subjects and related those repertoires to cytomegalovirus serostatus. In addition to the first cohort of around 670 subjects, a separate validation cohort of about 120 different subjects was used. To predict cytomegalovirus infection status, the study brought together high-throughput TCR immunosequencing, statistical association of individual TCRs with disease status, and machine learning. A later analysis re-analyzed previously published TCR beta repertoires from roughly 600 donors and added high-resolution HLA genotyping to study TCR occurrence patterns. The later analysis used no new phenotypic data to find candidate immune exposures, relying instead on TCR beta sequences and their occurrence across donors. An earlier analysis of 587 of the donors used high-throughput TCR beta sequencing to judge whether each TCR beta V gene segment behaved as functional or pseudogenic. Donor age, sex, ethnicity and CMV serostatus were compiled together with the repertoire data. A later genetic analysis used genome-wide SNP genotypes for about 55% of the 666 donors, treating that subset as a discovery cohort. Every discovery cohort repertoire had been produced on one sequencing platform. Class I and class II HLA loci were covered by the typing at four-digit resolution. Typing coverage differed by locus: A, B, C, DRB1 and DQB1 were typed in roughly 629-640 donors, DQA1 in 500 to 550, DPA1 in approximately 600, and DPB1 in 400 to 480. About five DR-DQ haplotypes were handled as single units for association and clustering, since linkage in the cohort was strong. Across around 400 genotyped donors of the cohort, an average of about 240,000 unique TCR beta nucleotide sequences per donor were sequenced, and 15% to 20% of those sequences were non-productive. On the study overall, not on this receptor specifically: The study listed 164 TCR beta chains as associated with cytomegalovirus. The classifier was reported to diagnose cytomegalovirus status with high specificity and sensitivity in both the original and validation cohorts. Across donors, most TCR sequences were observed very rarely, whereas some public TCRs were present in many individuals. Immune exposure information for the cohort was limited to CMV serostatus. A later analysis associated about 18,000 TCR beta sequences with specific HLA alleles at a false discovery rate of 0.05. In a later analysis, HLA-associated TCR beta chains showed more clonal expansion and lower generation probabilities than non-associated chains that were equally common. Approximately 16 rarely observed V segments, including chromosome 9 orphons, were excluded from the earlier analysis of some 590 of the donors because counts were too low. An earlier analysis of around 600 of the donors showed that most TCR beta V segments appeared in productive rearrangements either about 87% or about 30% of the time, which broadly matched IMGT annotations. According to a later analysis, parvovirus B19, influenza, CMV and Epstein-Barr virus appeared linked to several top co-occurrence clusters. In a later analysis, most CMV-associated TCR beta chains were found to appear HLA-restricted, with HLA associations seemingly driven largely by CMV exposure. Because HLA typing was missing for some donors at each locus, association tests included only the typed subset. Three of the identified cytomegalovirus-associated TCR beta chains were confirmed in vitro to be specific for cytomegalovirus antigens. The 87-base-pair reads could not distinguish some IMGT-functional V segments, including TRBV6-2 and TRBV6-3, so those segments were excluded. A later genetic analysis reported fewer N-insertions in productive TCRs among donors in an Asian-associated ancestry cluster than the roughly 720-donor mean. A cluster of highly shared sequence variants was judged likely to be a technical artifact of the sequencing pipeline. The cohort was sequenced for TCR beta chains only, and without alpha or paired-chain data the features that could be detected were limited. A further reported finding was that TCR beta sequences accurately predicted the HLA-A and HLA-B alleles for most subjects in the first cohort. Linkage disequilibrium might explain the correlated functional status among segregating V segments, but an unknown experimental factor could not be excluded. Roughly uniform sequencing depth across donors was assumed in presence/absence analyses, although this assumption may not hold. An association between a missense DCLRE1C variant and V-gene and J-gene trimming of TCR beta chains was found in a later genetic analysis and replicated in an independent cohort. The authors suggested that the approach could potentially be extended to other disease states and immunological phenotypes. In a later analysis, the rate of TCR association differed among HLA loci, with DRB1 alleles having the most associated TCRs and HLA-C alleles having the fewest. When HLA alleles, especially DR and DQ, strongly co-occurred, attributing TCR associations to individual alleles was difficult.

Library method: the immunoSEQ multiplex PCR assay. The multiplex PCR relied on a mix of 60 forward primers for TCR Vbeta segments and 13 reverse primers for TCR Jbeta segments. A multiplex PCR assay on genomic DNA amplified the CDR3 region of rearranged TCR beta genes. On the Illumina HiSeq System, the amplified TCR beta libraries were sequenced as 87-base-pair reads. In the original analysis: A later analysis counted around 72 million unique TCR beta chains across the approximately 700 repertoires, and 9.5 million to 11 million of these chains were shared by at least two donors. Raw reads were error-corrected and collapsed into unique sequences with a nearest-neighbor algorithm that merged closely related sequences to remove PCR and sequencing errors. V, D and J gene segments were assigned by aligning CDR3 sequences to IMGT reference sequences. Each retained sequence needed at least a six-nucleotide match to both a V gene segment and a J gene segment. Rearrangements were called productive when the CDR3 lacked stop codons and stayed in frame with V and J; all others were non-productive. CDR3 was defined by IMGT convention, running from the second conserved V-encoded cysteine to the conserved J-encoded phenylalanine. Sequences without an unambiguous match to a single V gene segment were excluded from the earlier analysis of 500 to 700 of the donors. An earlier analysis of about 590 of the donors classified V segments as functional when productive rearrangements were above 56.7% and as segregating when the standard deviation between donors was above 5%. To diagnose cytomegalovirus status from the catalog of TCR beta chain sequences, a statistical classification framework was built. In a later analysis, TCR nucleotide sequences were compared against IMGT/GENE-DB human TR gene sequences so that V and J genes could be assigned. A later analysis assigned CDR3 sequences and most-parsimonious VDJ recombination scenarios with the TCRdist pipeline. In a later analysis, each TCR beta chain was defined by its CDR3 amino acid sequence together with its V-gene family, and reads without a unique V-gene family were excluded. As a way to deal with suspected cross-contamination and a sequencing artifact, a later analysis dropped more than 500 nucleotide sequences that were highly shared and had low generation probability. A later analysis calculated a clonal expansion index for each public chain from normalized within-repertoire ranks of inferred template counts. Generation probabilities in a later analysis came from a VDJ recombination model fitted to out-of-frame rearrangements, and those results were checked against IGoR. In a later analysis, TCR-TCR, TCR-HLA and TCR-CMV co-occurrence was scored with hypergeometric tests, and a repertoire-size bias correction was applied to TCR pairs. False discovery rates were estimated in a later analysis by permuting HLA or CMV assignments 20 times. A later analysis grouped co-occurring TCRs with DBSCAN, adding TCRdist sequence similarity when clustering within HLA-allele-positive subsets. Repertoires with fewer than 30,000 or more than 120,000 public chains were left out of co-occurrence clustering, as were roughly five repertoires with anomalous nucleotide sharing. Entries here come from immuneACCESS through TCRdb and include only in-frame sequences with V and J called. Some clones fail to appear in such tables; in the studies checked, an unresolved V gene covers under half of the shortfall, and the cause of the remainder is unknown. That table supplies the V and J calls and clone size; D and trimming were determined from the DNA. This sample holds roughly 180,000 clones; 70% to 85% were observed only once. The ten largest clones take up around 4.8% of the sample.

The cohort consisted of fewer than 700 healthy bone marrow donors. Cohort members were all nominally healthy when sampled, although unrecorded immune exposures were likely present. The donor tested CMV seronegative and was one of the 352 seronegative cohort members. A peripheral blood sample was provided by each donor, and peripheral blood mononuclear cells were used for TCR beta sequencing. The Qiagen DNeasy Blood Extraction Kit was used to extract genomic DNA from the blood cell samples. The chain is made from TRBV9 and TRBJ1-1; TRBD1 could be the D gene, as 6 bases match. Sequencing was done on a sample of PBMCs. The TCR comes from a man younger than 35 in good health and CMV-seronegative. The CDR3 corresponds to CASSLSGGGWNTEAFF. Read as DNA, the sequence is TGTGCCAGCAGCCTAAGTGGTGGGGGCTGGAACACTGAAGCTTTCTTT.